This TCR beta chain appears in the sequencing data of a study of blood T cell repertoires in COVID-19. This clone was seen only once. Recruited during active infection, patients (from Seattle) were subsequently followed longitudinally. The protocol was immunoSEQ multiplex PCR, while the TCRdb copy is restricted to in-frame clones and leaves out a portion. Among about 300,000 clones, about 90% were seen once, and the ten largest hold about 6%. The TCR was taken from a woman aged 45 to 65 with COVID-19, enrolled during active disease. Sequenced: peripheral blood.

The CDR3 region is CASSLYSGLGNTIYF. For the CDR3, the DNA is TGTGCCAGCAGTTTATATTCCGGGTTAGGAAACACCATATATTTT. The V call is TRBV27, the J call TRBJ1-3; D is undetermined. V lost 1 base to trimming and J lost 4 bases, with 11 bases between them. From germline, CDR1 is MNHEY and CDR2 SMNVEV (reference sequence). The CDR3 is 15 residues long.